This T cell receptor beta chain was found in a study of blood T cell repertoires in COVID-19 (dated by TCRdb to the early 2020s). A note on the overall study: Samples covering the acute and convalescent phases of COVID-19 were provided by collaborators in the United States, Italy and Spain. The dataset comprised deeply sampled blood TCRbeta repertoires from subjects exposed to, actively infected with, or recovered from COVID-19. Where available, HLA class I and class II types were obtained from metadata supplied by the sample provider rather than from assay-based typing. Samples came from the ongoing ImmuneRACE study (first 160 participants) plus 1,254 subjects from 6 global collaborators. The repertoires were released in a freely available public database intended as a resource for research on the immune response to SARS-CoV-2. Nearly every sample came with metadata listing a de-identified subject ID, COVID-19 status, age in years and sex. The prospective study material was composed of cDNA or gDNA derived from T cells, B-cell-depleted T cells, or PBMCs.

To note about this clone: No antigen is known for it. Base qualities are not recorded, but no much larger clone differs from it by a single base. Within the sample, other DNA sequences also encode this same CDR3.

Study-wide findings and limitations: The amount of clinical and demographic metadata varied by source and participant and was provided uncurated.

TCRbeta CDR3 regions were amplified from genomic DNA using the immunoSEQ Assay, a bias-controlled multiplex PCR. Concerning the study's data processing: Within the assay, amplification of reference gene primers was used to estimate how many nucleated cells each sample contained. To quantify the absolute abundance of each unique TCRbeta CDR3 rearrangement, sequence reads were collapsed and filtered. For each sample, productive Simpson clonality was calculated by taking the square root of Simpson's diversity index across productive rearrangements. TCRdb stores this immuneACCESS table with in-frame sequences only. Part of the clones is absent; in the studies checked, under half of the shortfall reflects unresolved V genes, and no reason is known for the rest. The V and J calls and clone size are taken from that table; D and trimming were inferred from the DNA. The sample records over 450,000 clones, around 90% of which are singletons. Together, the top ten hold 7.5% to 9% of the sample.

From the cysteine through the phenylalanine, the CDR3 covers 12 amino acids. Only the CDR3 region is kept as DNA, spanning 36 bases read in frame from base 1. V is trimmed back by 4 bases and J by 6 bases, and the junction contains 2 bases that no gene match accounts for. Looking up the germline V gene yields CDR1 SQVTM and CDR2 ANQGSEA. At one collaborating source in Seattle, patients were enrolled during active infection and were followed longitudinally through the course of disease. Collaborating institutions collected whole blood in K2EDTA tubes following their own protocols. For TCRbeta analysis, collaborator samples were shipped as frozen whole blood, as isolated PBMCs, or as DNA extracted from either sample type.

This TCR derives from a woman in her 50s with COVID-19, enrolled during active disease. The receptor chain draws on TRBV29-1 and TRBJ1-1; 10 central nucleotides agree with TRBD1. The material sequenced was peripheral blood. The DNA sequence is TGCAGCGTTGGAGGGACAGGGGCTGAAGCTTTCTTT. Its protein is CSVGGTGAEAFF.